These T cell receptor beta chains were read from a single sample in a study of neurological immune-mediated disorders. TCRdb called the 5' RACE reads again in MiXCR, with one record for every CDR3 protein. The table has fewer than 40,000 distinct CDR3 sequences, about 13% seen once; the top ten hold roughly 2.2%. Sequences were obtained from PBMCs. Source of these receptors: a woman aged 40 to 50 in good health. CDR3s include the opening cysteine and the closing phenylalanine or tryptophan. Fields, in order: clone size, V gene, D gene, J gene, CDR3 DNA, CDR3 protein. A D gene is named only where the DNA matches it firmly. Expanded clones get a size class; other rows say once, few or many, or leave the size out.

clone_size: -
v_call: TRBV30
d_call: TRBD1
j_call: TRBJ1-6
cdr3_nt: TGTGCCTGGAGTGGAGGGGGCGAGTCGTCACCCCTCCACTTT
cdr3_aa: CAWSGGGESSPLHF

clone_size: many
v_call: TRBV5-4
d_call: TRBD1
j_call: TRBJ1-1
cdr3_nt: TGTGCCAGCAGCCGTCAGGGGGGCACTGAAGCTTTCTTT
cdr3_aa: CASSRQGGTEAFF

clone_size: -
v_call: TRBV5-1
d_call: TRBD1
j_call: TRBJ2-1
cdr3_nt: TGCGCCGACGAATCCGGGACAGGGGGAAATGAGCAGTTCTTC
cdr3_aa: CADESGTGGNEQFF

clone_size: many
v_call: TRBV9
d_call: TRBD1
j_call: TRBJ2-1
cdr3_nt: TGTGCCAGCAGCGTCGGGACAGGGGGATCGTTCGGGTACAATGAGCAGTTCTTC
cdr3_aa: CASSVGTGGSFGYNEQFF

clone_size: many
v_call: TRBV5-1
d_call: TRBD1
j_call: TRBJ1-2
cdr3_nt: TGCGCCAGCAGCCTGGGCGACAGGGCTTTTAACTATGGCTACACCTTC
cdr3_aa: CASSLGDRAFNYGYTF

clone_size: many
v_call: TRBV4-3
d_call: -
j_call: TRBJ2-1
cdr3_nt: TGCGCCAGCAGCCAAGAGGAGGGGTCCTACAATGAGCAGTTCTTC
cdr3_aa: CASSQEEGSYNEQFF

clone_size: -
v_call: TRBV7-2
d_call: -
j_call: TRBJ2-4
cdr3_nt: TGTGCCAGCAGCTTAGAGGGCCCTCCGATAAACATTCAGTACTTC
cdr3_aa: CASSLEGPPINIQYF

clone_size: many
v_call: TRBV4-1
d_call: -
j_call: TRBJ1-2
cdr3_nt: TGCGCCAGCAGCCACCTTGTGGGGGCCGTAGATGGCTACACCTTC
cdr3_aa: CASSHLVGAVDGYTF

clone_size: many
v_call: TRBV4-3
d_call: -
j_call: TRBJ1-2
cdr3_nt: TGCGCCAGCAGCCAAGCACCCAGGGAAGCAAGTGGCTACACCTTC
cdr3_aa: CASSQAPREASGYTF

clone_size: many
v_call: TRBV7-3
d_call: TRBD1
j_call: TRBJ2-1
cdr3_nt: TGTGCCAGCAGCTTCGGGACAGGGGAAATCGATGAGCAGTTCTTC
cdr3_aa: CASSFGTGEIDEQFF

clone_size: many
v_call: TRBV5-1
d_call: TRBD1
j_call: TRBJ2-7
cdr3_nt: TGCGCCAGCAGCCCACGGGGACAGGTGGCGAACGAGCAGTACTTC
cdr3_aa: CASSPRGQVANEQYF

clone_size: many
v_call: TRBV5-5
d_call: TRBD1
j_call: TRBJ2-3
cdr3_nt: TGTGCCAGCAGCCCCGGGACAGGGATGGCAGATACGCAGTATTTT
cdr3_aa: CASSPGTGMADTQYF

clone_size: many
v_call: TRBV5-1
d_call: -
j_call: TRBJ2-2
cdr3_nt: TGCGCCAGCAGCCCCGAGATAGGGCCCGGGGAGCTGTTTTTT
cdr3_aa: CASSPEIGPGELFF

clone_size: many
v_call: TRBV7-3
d_call: TRBD2
j_call: TRBJ2-2
cdr3_nt: TGTGCCAGCAGCTTAAGCGGGGGAGGGACCGGGGAGCTGTTTTTT
cdr3_aa: CASSLSGGGTGELFF

clone_size: many
v_call: TRBV7-6
d_call: TRBD2
j_call: TRBJ2-5
cdr3_nt: TGTGCCAGCAGCCCCCAGGTAGCGGGGGGACAAGAGACCCAGTACTTC
cdr3_aa: CASSPQVAGGQETQYF

clone_size: medium-sized
v_call: TRBV12-3/TRBV12-4
d_call: -
j_call: TRBJ2-2
cdr3_nt: TGTGCCAGCATAAGGGACTCTTACACCGGGGAGCTGTTTTTT
cdr3_aa: CASIRDSYTGELFF

clone_size: many
v_call: TRBV5-1
d_call: -
j_call: TRBJ1-2
cdr3_nt: TGCGCCAGCAGCTTGGACAGGACAAGGTCGGACGGCTACACCTTC
cdr3_aa: CASSLDRTRSDGYTF

clone_size: many
v_call: TRBV3-1
d_call: -
j_call: TRBJ2-3
cdr3_nt: TGTGCCAGCAGCCAAGATAGGCGAGAACTCGATACGCAGTATTTT
cdr3_aa: CASSQDRRELDTQYF